Below are 9 T cell receptor beta chains sequenced from a single sample in a study of T cells in Graves' hyperthyroidism and ophthalmopathy (dated by TCRdb to between 2018 and 2020). Library prep was done by multiplex PCR. Sequencer: Illumina HiSeq 2000. TCR beta CDR3 regions were amplified from RNA transcripts. A first-round RT-PCR of the TCR CDR3 used the HTBI primer set with the Qiagen OneStep RT-PCR kit. TCRdb reran the public reads through fastp at Q25 and MiXCR, keeping productive beta chains. Every distinct CDR3 protein forms one entry, paired with its most common genes and DNA. This sample holds a few hundred thousand distinct CDR3 sequences; approximately 14% were observed only once. The ten biggest clones cover around 20% of the sample. Sequenced: blood. The origin of the receptors is a young woman with Graves' ophthalmopathy.

V usage is TRBV3-1 and J usage is TRBJ2-1; TRBD1 might be the D (6 bases). Germline CDR1 is LGHDT and CDR2 is YNNKEL (reference sequence). V was clipped by 0 bases and J by 8 bases, with 17 bases between them. This CDR3 has 16 residues. CDR3: CASSQEQGAPTDEQFF. As DNA, the CDR3 is TGTGCCAGCAGCCAAGAACAGGGTGCACCTACCGATGAGCAGTTCTTC.

This clonotype came up many times. The chain couples TRBV7-8 to TRBJ2-1; D not resolved. V was cut by 5 bases and J by 2 bases, with 10 bases left in between. The germline V gene has CDR1 SGHVS and CDR2 FQNEAQ. There are 14 residues in the CDR3. DNA of the CDR3: TGTGCCAGCAGCCCAATTACCACCTACAATGAGCAGTTCTTC. Its protein is CASSPITTYNEQFF. Full variable domain (rest looked up from reference TRBV7-8 and TRBJ2-1): GAGVSQSPRYKVAKRGQDVALRCDPISGHVSLFWYQQALGQGPEFLTYFQNEAQLDKSGLPSDRFFAERPEGSVSTLKIQRTQQEDSAVYLCASSPITTYNEQFFGPGTRLTVL.

Turning to this clonotype: A clone one base away is much larger, so this may be a read error. This chain joins TRBV12-3 or TRBV12-4 and TRBJ1-6; D unclear. The CDR3 has 13 amino acids. Trimming left V 6 bases short and J 10 bases short, with 13 bases between. The CDR3 reads CASSLRDRSPLHF. The CDR3, as DNA: TGTGCCAGCAGCTTACGGGATCGATCACCCCTCCACTTT.

There are a few counts of this clonotype. The chain uses TRBV20-1 and TRBJ2-7, with unresolved D. The CDR3 length is 12 residues. V lost 7 bases and J lost 2, with 12 bases in between. CDR1 and CDR2 (germline): DFQATT, SNEGSKA (reference sequence). The DNA of the CDR3 is TGCAGTGTTAACGACGGAACCTACGAGCAGTACTTC. It translates to CSVNDGTYEQYF.

This clonotype was observed at least ten times. This sequence joins TRBV5-1 and TRBJ1-6; tentatively, D is TRBD1 (5 bases). Germline CDR1 SGHRS, CDR2 YFSETQ. The CDR3 is 14 residues long. The V gene lost 4 bases and the J gene lost 10 bases, with 15 bases spanning the gap. Here the CDR3 reads CASSPGPGRSPLHF. The CDR3, as DNA: TGCGCCAGCAGCCCGGGACCCGGACGCTCACCCCTCCACTTT.

This clonotype has a count of ten or more. A much larger clone sits a single nucleotide away, making a read error possible. The chain is built from TRBV7-2 and TRBJ2-1, with 7 positions matching TRBD2. There are 16 residues in the CDR3. Germline-derived CDR1 and CDR2 are SGHTA and FQGNSA. V dropped 2 bases and J dropped 6; count of bases not matched to a gene: 10. CDR3 region: CASSLLGAGELNEQFF. In DNA form, the CDR3 reads TGTGCCAGCAGCTTACTCGGGGCGGGGGAGCTCAATGAGCAGTTCTTC.

This clonotype was observed many times. The J gene is TRBJ1-1, the V gene TRBV5-1; D is unclear. The length of the CDR3 is 13 residues. CDR1 is SGHRS and CDR2 is YFSETQ in the germline V gene. The ends were cut back, 7 bases at V and 0 bases at J, with 10 bases in the middle. The CDR3 loop reads CASHRTMNTEAFF. CDR3 nucleotides: TGCGCCAGCCATCGGACCATGAACACTGAAGCTTTCTTT.

This clonotype was recorded at least ten times. The chain has TRBV11-1 and TRBJ1-1, with D unclear. CDR3 length: 13 amino acids. Germline V lookup: CDR1 SGHAT, CDR2 FQDESV (reference sequence). Between the trimmed V and J ends, which lost 4 bases and 6 bases, there was a span of 12 bases. The CDR3 bases are TGTGCCAGCAGCTCAGTTGTCGGTTCTGAAGCTTTCTTT. Translating it yields CASSSVVGSEAFF. Filled out from reference TRBV11-1 and TRBJ1-1, the complete variable domain reads EAEVAQSPRYKITEKSQAVAFWCDPISGHATLYWYRQILGQGPELLVQFQDESVVDDSQLPKDRFSAERLKGVDSTLKIQPAELGDSAMYLCASSSVVGSEAFFGQGTRLTVV.

The CDR3 DNA is TGTGCCAGCAGTTTAAGGGGGACGTGGGACTATGGCTACACCTTC. The encoded protein is CASSLRGTWDYGYTF. J is TRBJ1-2 and V is TRBV27; D might be TRBD1 (6 bases). The CDR3 length is 15 residues. V lost 2 bases and J 3 bases, leaving 13 bases between the germline ends. CDR1 and CDR2 from the germline V gene are MNHEY and SMNVEV (reference sequence).